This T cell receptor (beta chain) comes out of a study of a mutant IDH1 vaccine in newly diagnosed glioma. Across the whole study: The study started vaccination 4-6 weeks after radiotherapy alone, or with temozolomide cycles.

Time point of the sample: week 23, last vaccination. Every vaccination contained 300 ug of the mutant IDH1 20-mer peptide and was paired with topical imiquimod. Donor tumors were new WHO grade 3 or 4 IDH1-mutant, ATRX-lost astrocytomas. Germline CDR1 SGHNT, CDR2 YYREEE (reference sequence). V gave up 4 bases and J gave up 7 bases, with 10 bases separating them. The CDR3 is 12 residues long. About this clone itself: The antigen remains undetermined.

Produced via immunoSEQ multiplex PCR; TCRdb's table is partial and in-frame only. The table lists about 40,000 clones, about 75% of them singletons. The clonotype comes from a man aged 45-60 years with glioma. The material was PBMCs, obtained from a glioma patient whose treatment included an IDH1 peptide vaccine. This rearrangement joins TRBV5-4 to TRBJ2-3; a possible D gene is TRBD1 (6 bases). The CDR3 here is CASSLDSNTQYF. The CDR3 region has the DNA TGTGCCAGCAGCCTGGACAGTAATACGCAGTATTTT.